This T cell receptor beta chain was captured in a study of early stage breast cancer tumors (dated by TCRdb to the late 2010s). The study in broad terms: Of the roughly 17 invasive breast tumors, around twelve were found to be estrogen receptor-positive, progesterone receptor-positive and HER2-negative. Of the roughly 12 ER+/PR+/HER2- tumors, eight were classified as invasive ductal carcinomas and four as invasive lobular carcinomas. A read coverage of roughly 10-fold per sample was achieved on average. Across all samples, 2 million to 3 million templates representing approximately 1 million unique clonotypes were detected.

Trimming at the junction amounts to 5 bases on V and 7 bases on J, and the germline ends lie 8 bases apart. Per the germline V gene (reference sequence), SEHNR is the CDR1 and FQNEAQ is the CDR2. There are 12 amino acids in the CDR3, from cysteine to phenylalanine inclusive. The sequence is cut down to CDR3 DNA, 36 bases in frame from base 1. For this clone: Its antigen remains undetermined. No base qualities exist here, and no much larger clone lies one base off it.

Overall study outcomes, separate from this receptor: Enriched TCRB sequences shared across patients were found to be mostly commonly generated sequences that were unlikely to play an important role in the tumor microenvironment. Because the cohort was small, a breakdown by tumor subtype could not be done. Repertoires from blood resembled normal breast more closely than tumor, and using blood as a reference for each tissue separated tumor from normal in about 90% of the 16 patients. About 2.7-fold higher T cell density and higher clonality were observed in tumors than in adjacent normal breast tissue. Bulk genomic DNA sequencing of unsorted cells missed chain pairing and functional markers such as CD4, CD8 and FOXP3.

The study profiled bulk TCR beta-chain repertoires in matched peripheral blood, tumor and adjacent normal breast tissue taken from more than 15 patients with early-stage breast cancer. Before surgery, whole blood (about 4.5-11 mL) was collected into EDTA tubes and processed within 2 hours. Ficoll-Paque centrifugation in SepMate-50 tubes was used to isolate peripheral blood mononuclear cells. PBMCs were cryopreserved in about 90% FBS with around 10% DMSO in aliquots of 2 to 4 million cells and stored in liquid nitrogen. Genomic DNA was extracted with the Qiagen AllPrep DNA/RNA Mini kit. Each sample was amplified as two independent genomic DNA replicates: roughly 0.5 ug for blood and about 1.4 ug for tumor or normal breast. Following the manufacturer's instructions, the ImmunoSeq Intro kit was used to carry out TCRB sequencing on genomic DNA. For absolute quantification, the roughly 31-cycle multiplex PCR included proprietary primers along with spike-in control sequences. Single-end 150-bp reads were used to sequence an 87-bp fragment spanning the CDR3 plus the flanking V and J genes. Each lane of an Illumina MiSeq using version 3.0 chemistry carried seven multiplexed samples, with two replicates per sample. The original methods were these. Raw data were processed by the vendor's proprietary pipeline, with both replicates merged into one result per sample. Clonotypes were defined as productive rearrangements sharing the V-gene family, CDR3 amino acid sequence and J-gene segment. Clonality was computed as 1 minus the normalized Shannon entropy (Pielou evenness) of TCRB abundances. T cell density was estimated as total templates divided by the number of input cells, with the number of input cells inferred from the DNA input amount. Recon, run with its default parameters, was used to estimate overall repertoire diversity and clonality. Clonotypes with over 0.1% abundance in tumor and at least 32-fold higher abundance in tumor than in normal breast were defined as tumor-enriched. Not all clones reach the TCRdb copy of this immuneACCESS table, which keeps in-frame sequences only. Checked studies attribute under half of the gap to unresolved V genes and leave the rest unexplained. V and J calls and clone size are given by that table; D and trimming were obtained from the DNA. In all, the sample holds about 20,000 clones, and 60% to 85% of those were seen once. Of the sample, 28% falls within the top ten clones.

This chain joins TRBV7-9 to TRBJ1-4; TRBD1 is possibly the D segment (5 matching bases). The receptor's source is a person in their 60s with breast cancer. Source material: blood. Read as DNA, the sequence is TGTGCCAGCAGCGGCGACAGTGAAAAACTGTTTTTT. This encodes CASSGDSEKLFF.